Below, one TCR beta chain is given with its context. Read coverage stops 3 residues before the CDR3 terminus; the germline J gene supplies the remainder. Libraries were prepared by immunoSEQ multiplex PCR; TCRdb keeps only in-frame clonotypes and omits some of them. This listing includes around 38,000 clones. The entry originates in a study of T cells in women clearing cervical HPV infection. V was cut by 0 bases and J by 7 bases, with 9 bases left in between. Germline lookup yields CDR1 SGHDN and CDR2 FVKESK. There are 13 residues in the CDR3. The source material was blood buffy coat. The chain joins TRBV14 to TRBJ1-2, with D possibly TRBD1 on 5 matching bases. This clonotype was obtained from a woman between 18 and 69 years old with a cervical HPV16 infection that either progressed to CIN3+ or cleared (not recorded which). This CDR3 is CASSQDVDSGYTF. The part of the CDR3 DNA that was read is TGTGCCAGCAGCCAAGATGTTGACAGTGGC.